This entry features one T cell receptor (beta chain) sequence. Its matching antigen is unknown. CDR3 length: 15 residues. V lost 6 bases to trimming and J lost 8 bases; unmatched junction nucleotides: 7. In germline, CDR1 is MDHEN, CDR2 SYDVKM. This record comes from a study of shared clonotypes between healthy human individuals. Whole-study findings and limits: There were few donors, and this limited the genetic and exposure-history diversity represented. Against clonotypes common to all four donors, non-shared ones had lower generation probabilities.

The input for sorted-subset replicate PCRs was 150 to 200 ng DNA, tens of thousands of T cell genomes. TCRdb's copy holds only in-frame clones and misses some; the assay was immunoSEQ multiplex PCR. The sample holds 2 million to 2.5 million clones, roughly 95% seen once. What was sequenced was naive CD4+ T cells sorted from blood. Noted subset: CD45RA+ positively selected. This clonotype was sampled from a young man in good health. The V call is TRBV28, the J call TRBJ1-6, with TRBD1 identical over 10 bases. CDR3 region: CASSPPGQGHSPLHF. CDR3 in DNA: TGTGCCAGCAGCCCTCCGGGACAGGGGCATTCACCCCTCCACTTT.